The T cell receptor (beta chain) described here comes from a study of post-analysis software for immune sequencing data. Regarding the study as a whole: Compared with controls, patients had more of roughly five TRBV segments, including TRBV5-6, TRBV5-1 and TRBV20-1.

Concerning this clonotype itself: The target antigen is unknown.

CDR3 size: 15 residues. Germline-derived CDR1 and CDR2 are DFQATT and SNEGSKA (reference sequence). Unique molecular identifiers featured in each of the TCR beta cDNA libraries. TCRdb itself ran the PCR reads through MiXCR, one entry per CDR3 protein. The sample contains 750,000 to 950,000 distinct CDR3 sequences, 53% of which appear only once. The sample taken for sequencing was blood. The sequence came from a girl aged 10-17 years with multiple sclerosis. The chain uses TRBV20-1 and TRBJ2-1; possibly TRBD1 for D (6 bases). The end of the DNA aligns better with TRBJ2-7, so the J call may be wrong. The CDR3 spells CSASLGTTRGNEQYF. CDR3 DNA sequence: TGCAGTGCTAGTCTAGGGACAACGAGGGGCAATGAGCAGTACTTC.